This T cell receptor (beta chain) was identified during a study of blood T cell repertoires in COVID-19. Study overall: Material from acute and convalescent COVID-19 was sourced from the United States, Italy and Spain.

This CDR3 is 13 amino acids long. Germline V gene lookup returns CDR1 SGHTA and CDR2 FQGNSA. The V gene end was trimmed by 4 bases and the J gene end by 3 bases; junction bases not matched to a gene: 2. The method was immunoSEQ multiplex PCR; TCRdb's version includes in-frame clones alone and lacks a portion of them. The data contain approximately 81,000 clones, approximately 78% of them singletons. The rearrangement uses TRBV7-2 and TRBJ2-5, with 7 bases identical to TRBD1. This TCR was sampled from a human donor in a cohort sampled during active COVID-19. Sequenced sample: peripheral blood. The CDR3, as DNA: TGTGCCAGCAGCTGGGACAGAAAAGAGACCCAGTACTTC. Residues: CASSWDRKETQYF. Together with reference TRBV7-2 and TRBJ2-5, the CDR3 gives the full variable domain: GAGVSQSPSNKVTEKGKDVELRCDPISGHTALYWYRQSLGQGLEFLIYFQGNSAPDKSGLPSDRFSAERTGGSVSTLTIQRTQQEDSAVYLCASSWDRKETQYFGPGTRLLVL.